Listed here are 3 T cell receptor beta chains from one sample, sequenced in a study of OX40 agonist ivuxolimab in advanced cancers. Produced via immunoSEQ multiplex PCR; TCRdb's table is partial and in-frame only. The data show under 100,000 clones, more than 80% seen once. The sequencing used CD4+ or CD8+ T cells sorted from blood, collected in a trial of the OX40 agonist ivuxolimab. The receptor set was obtained from an adult with an advanced solid tumor such as melanoma, head and neck, liver or kidney cancer.

The CDR3 DNA follows: TGCGCCAGCAGCCAAGTCAGGGTTTTACGTGTGAACACTGAAGCTTTCTTT. Translating gives CASSQVRVLRVNTEAFF. The chain employs TRBV4-1 and TRBJ1-1, with D possibly TRBD1 on 5 matching bases. This CDR3 has 17 residues. The germline CDR1 and CDR2 sequences are MGHRA and YSYEKL. V lost 1 base to trimming and J lost 0 bases, with 15 bases between them.

The gene calls are TRBV5-8 and TRBJ2-7, with 8 bases identical to TRBD2. From germline, CDR1 is SGHTS and CDR2 YDEGEE. This CDR3 is 15 amino acids long. V lost 0 bases and J lost 3; bases outside the gene matches: 5. CDR3 amino acids: CASSLGGGTYYEQYF. The CDR3 DNA reads TGTGCCAGCAGCTTGGGCGGGGGGACCTACTACGAGCAGTACTTC.

The chain employs TRBV7-9 and TRBJ2-3; D assignment may be TRBD1 or TRBD2 (7 bases each). This CDR3 is built from 15 residues. Trimming took off 11 bases at V and 5 bases at J, with 23 bases between the two ends. Germline CDR1 reads SEHNR; CDR2 reads FQNEAQ (reference sequence). CDR3 region: CAGRGTATGGDTQYF. CDR3 in DNA: TGTGCCGGGAGGGGGACAGCCACAGGTGGAGATACGCAGTATTTT.